The clone carrying this T cell receptor (beta chain) appeared a few times. Its specificity is not known. The data were taken from a study of graft-versus-host responses after intestinal transplantation. Study details: Grafts were multivisceral, liver-intestinal, or isolated intestinal. The recipients all started with anti-thymocyte globulin induction and then took tacrolimus and steroids for approximately 3 years.

Study-level findings and limits: Recipient marrow showed GvH clones, some seen first in ileum or blood.

Libraries were prepared by immunoSEQ multiplex PCR; TCRdb keeps only in-frame clonotypes and omits some of them. The sample records over 75,000 clones, roughly 86% being singletons. V lost 5 bases to trimming and J lost 13 bases, with 15 bases between them. CDR3 length: 13 amino acids. Per the germline V gene, CDR1 is MDHEN and CDR2 is SYDVKM. V usage is TRBV28 and J usage is TRBJ1-6; D is undetermined. This receptor was taken from a human patient who received an intestinal transplant, so some T cells may come from the graft donor. The sequences come from PBMCs, collected 255 days after intestinal transplant. CDR3 protein: CASSLQQVNPLHF. Written as DNA, the CDR3 is TGTGCCAGCAGTCTCCAGCAGGTCAATCCCCTCCACTTT.